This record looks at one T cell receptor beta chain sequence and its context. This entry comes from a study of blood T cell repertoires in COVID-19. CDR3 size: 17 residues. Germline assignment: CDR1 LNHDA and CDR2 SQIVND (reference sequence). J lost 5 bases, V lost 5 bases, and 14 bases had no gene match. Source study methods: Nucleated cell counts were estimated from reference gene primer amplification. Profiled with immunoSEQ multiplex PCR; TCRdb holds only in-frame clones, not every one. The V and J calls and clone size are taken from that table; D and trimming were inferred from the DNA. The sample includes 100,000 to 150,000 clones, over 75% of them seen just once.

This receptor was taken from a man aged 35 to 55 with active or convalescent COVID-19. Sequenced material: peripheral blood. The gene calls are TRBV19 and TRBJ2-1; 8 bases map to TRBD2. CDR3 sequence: CASSPGLTRGVNNEQFF. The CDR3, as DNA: TGTGCCAGTAGTCCAGGGCTCACGCGGGGGGTTAACAATGAGCAGTTCTTC. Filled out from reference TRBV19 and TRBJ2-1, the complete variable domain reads DGGITQSPKYLFRKEGQNVTLSCEQNLNHDAMYWYRQDPGQGLRLIYYSQIVNDFQKGDIAEGYSVSREKKESFPLTVTSAQKNPTAFYLCASSPGLTRGVNNEQFFGPGTRLTVL.